This record concerns one T cell receptor beta chain sequence. The antigen is unknown. The data were obtained in a study of cytomegalovirus exposure and HLA in healthy donors. Study summary: The 120 or so validation repertoires were produced on the same platform as the roughly 670 repertoires of the first cohort. This was reported in a later analysis. General observations from the study: Later, an analysis found that TCR clusters from the first cohort tended to co-occur in the 110 or so validation repertoires. Whilst most TCR sequences proved rare, a subset of public TCRs occurred across many donors.

Sequencing was performed with immunoSEQ multiplex PCR; in TCRdb, only in-frame clones are kept and a portion is missing. The table records a few hundred thousand clones, about 91% of them present only once. Trimming left V 1 base short and J 7 bases short, with 8 bases between. This CDR3 has 13 amino acids. CDR1 MGHDK and CDR2 SYGVNS come from the germline V gene. V gene TRBV25-1 combines with J gene TRBJ2-1; a weak D match, TRBD2 (5 bases). Material: PBMCs. The sequence came from a woman between 18 and 29 years old in good health and CMV-seronegative. DNA of the CDR3: TGTGCCAGCAGTGAATTTAGGACTAATGAGCAGTTCTTC. It specifies CASSEFRTNEQFF. The whole variable domain, filled in from reference TRBV25-1 and TRBJ2-1, reads EADIYQTPRYLVIGTGKKITLECSQTMGHDKMYWYQQDPGMELHLIHYSYGVNSTEKGDLSSESTVSRIRTEHFPLTLESARPSHTSQYLCASSEFRTNEQFFGPGTRLTVL.